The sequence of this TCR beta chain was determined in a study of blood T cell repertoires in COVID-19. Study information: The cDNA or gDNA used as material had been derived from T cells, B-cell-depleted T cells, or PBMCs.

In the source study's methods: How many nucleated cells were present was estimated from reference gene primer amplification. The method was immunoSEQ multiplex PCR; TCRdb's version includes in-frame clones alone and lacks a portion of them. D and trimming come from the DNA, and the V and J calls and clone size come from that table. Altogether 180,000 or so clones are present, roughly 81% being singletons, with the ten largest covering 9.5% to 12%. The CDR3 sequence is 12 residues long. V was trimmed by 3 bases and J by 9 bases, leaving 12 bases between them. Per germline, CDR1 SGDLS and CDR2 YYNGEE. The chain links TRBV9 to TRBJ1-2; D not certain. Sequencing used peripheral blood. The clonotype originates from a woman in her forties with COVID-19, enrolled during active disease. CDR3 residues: CASSGREQRYTF. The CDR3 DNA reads TGTGCCAGCAGCGGTCGGGAGCAACGCTACACCTTC.